This TCR beta chain was sequenced during a study of breast tumors, draining lymph nodes, adjacent tissues. TCRdb re-derived calls from the multiplex PCR reads in MiXCR, one entry per CDR3 protein. The sample consists of some 230,000 distinct CDR3 sequences, less than 40% of them appearing once. Samples came from axillary lymph nodes draining the breast cancer. As regards this clonotype: Possible read error: a much larger clone is one base away.

Germline-derived CDR1 and CDR2 are SGHNT and YENEEA. The germline V and J ends were trimmed by 5 bases and 12 bases, with 14 bases remaining between them. This CDR3 contains 12 residues. J is TRBJ2-1 and V is TRBV11-3, with D hard to call. Sequencing was carried out using axillary lymph node tissue. This receptor was identified in a female donor with breast cancer. Some clones in this sample may be carry-over from other donors' samples. The DNA for the CDR3 is TGTGCCAGCAGCCAAGGCCGAGATGCGCAGTTCTTC. Translating it yields CASSQGRDAQFF.